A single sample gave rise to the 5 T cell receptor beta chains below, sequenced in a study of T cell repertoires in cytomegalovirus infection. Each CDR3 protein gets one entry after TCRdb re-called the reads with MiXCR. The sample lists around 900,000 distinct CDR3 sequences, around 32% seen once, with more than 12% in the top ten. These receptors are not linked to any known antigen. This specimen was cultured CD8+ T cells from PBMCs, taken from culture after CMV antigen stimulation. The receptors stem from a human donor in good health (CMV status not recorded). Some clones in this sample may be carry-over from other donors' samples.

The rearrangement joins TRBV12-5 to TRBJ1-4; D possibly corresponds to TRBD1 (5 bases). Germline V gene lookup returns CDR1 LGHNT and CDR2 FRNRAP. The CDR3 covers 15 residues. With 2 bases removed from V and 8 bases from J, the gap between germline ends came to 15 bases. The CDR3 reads CASGLRDPVVEKLFF. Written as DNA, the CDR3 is TGTGCTAGTGGTTTGAGGGACCCGGTGGTAGAAAAACTGTTTTTT.

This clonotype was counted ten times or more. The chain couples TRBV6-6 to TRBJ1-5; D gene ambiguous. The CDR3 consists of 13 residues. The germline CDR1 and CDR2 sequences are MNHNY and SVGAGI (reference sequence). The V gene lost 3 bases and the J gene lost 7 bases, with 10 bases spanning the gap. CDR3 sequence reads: CASSYDRAQPQHF. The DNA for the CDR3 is TGTGCCAGCAGTTATGACCGGGCGCAGCCCCAGCATTTT.

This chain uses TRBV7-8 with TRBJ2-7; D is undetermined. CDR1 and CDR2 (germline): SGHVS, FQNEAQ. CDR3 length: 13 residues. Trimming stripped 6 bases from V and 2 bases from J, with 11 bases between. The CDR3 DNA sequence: TGTGCCAGCAGTCGCGTTGACACCTACGAGCAGTACGTC. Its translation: CASSRVDTYEQYV.

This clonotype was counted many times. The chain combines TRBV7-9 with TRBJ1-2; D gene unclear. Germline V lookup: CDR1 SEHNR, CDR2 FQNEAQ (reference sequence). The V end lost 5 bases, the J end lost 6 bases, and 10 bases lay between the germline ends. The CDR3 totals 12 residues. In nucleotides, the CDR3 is TGTGCCAGCAGCATCGAAATTAATGGCTACACCTTC. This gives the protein CASSIEINGYTF.

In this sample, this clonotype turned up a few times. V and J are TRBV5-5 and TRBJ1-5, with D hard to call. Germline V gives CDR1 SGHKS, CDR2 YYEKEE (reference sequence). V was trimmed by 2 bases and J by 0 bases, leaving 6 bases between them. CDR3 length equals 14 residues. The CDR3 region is CASSFTYSNQPQHF. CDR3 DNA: TGTGCCAGCAGCTTTACATATAGCAATCAGCCCCAGCATTTT.